This is a list of T cell receptor beta chains from one sample in a study of cytomegalovirus exposure and HLA in healthy donors. Using immunoSEQ multiplex PCR, the repertoire was profiled, and TCRdb retains in-frame clones only, with some absent. The data show around 210,000 clones, roughly 78% seen once. The sequenced sample consisted of PBMCs. Every receptor here comes from a boy between 5 and 17 years old in good health and CMV-seronegative. Both conserved end residues are part of each CDR3. A D gene is named only where the DNA matches it firmly. Where a row states a size, it is once, few, many or the class of an expanded clone; other rows omit it.

j_call | d_call | clone_size | cdr3_length | v_call | cdr3_nt | cdr3_aa
TRBJ1-1 | TRBD1 | once | 14 | TRBV5-6 | TGTGCCAGCAGCCTAATCCAGGGGGGCAATGAAGCTTTCTTT | CASSLIQGGNEAFF
TRBJ1-6 | - | - | 16 | TRBV4-1 | TGCGCCAGCAGCCAAGTGACAGGAGAAGGGGGTTCACCCCTCCACTTT | CASSQVTGEGGSPLHF
TRBJ1-1 | - | - | 13 | TRBV5-6 | TGTGCCAGCAGCTTGGGAGGGAACACTGAAGCTTTCTTT | CASSLGGNTEAFF
TRBJ1-5 | TRBD1 | - | 15 | TRBV5-8 | TGTGCCAGCAGTTCAGGGGGGTATAGCAATCAGCCCCAGCATTTT | CASSSGGYSNQPQHF
TRBJ1-1 | TRBD1 | - | 15 | TRBV5-1 | TGCGCCAGCAGCTTGGGACAGGGGTCAAACACTGAAGCTTTCTTT | CASSLGQGSNTEAFF
TRBJ1-1 | - | - | 12 | TRBV5-4 | TGTGCCAGCAGCTTCGGGGGGGCTGAAGCTTTCTTT | CASSFGGAEAFF
TRBJ1-1 | TRBD1 | once | 13 | TRBV7-9 | TGTGCCAGCAGCACCGACAGGGGGCCGTGGGCTTTCTTT | CASSTDRGPWAFF
TRBJ2-5 | - | few | 12 | TRBV11-2 | TGTGCCAGCACTATAGGGAGGGAGACCCAGTACTTC | CASTIGRETQYF
TRBJ2-7 | - | - | 15 | TRBV10-2 | TGCGCCAGCAGTGAGAGGGGAGGATACTCCTACGAGCAGTACTTC | CASSERGGYSYEQYF
TRBJ2-7 | - | - | 15 | TRBV5-1 | TGCGCCAGCAGCTTCCTCCGGGACATCTCCTACGAGCAGTACTTC | CASSFLRDISYEQYF
TRBJ2-5 | - | - | 16 | TRBV10-2 | TGCGCCACCAGGGGGGGGCGGCTAGCGGGCCAAGAGACCCAGTACTTC | CATRGGRLAGQETQYF
TRBJ1-1 | - | few | 15 | TRBV10-3 | TGTGCCATCAGTGAGTCTGAGGGTCGGGACACTGAAGCTTTCTTT | CAISESEGRDTEAFF
TRBJ2-7 | TRBD2 | - | 13 | TRBV19 | TGTGCCAGTAGTCCCTATAGCGGGCACGAGCAGTACTTC | CASSPYSGHEQYF
TRBJ1-3 | - | - | 15 | TRBV18 | TGTGCCAGCTCAGTGGACAGTCTCATGAGAAACACCATATATTTT | CASSVDSLMRNTIYF
TRBJ2-1 | - | - | 14 | TRBV19 | TGTGCCAGTAGTAAGCGCGGGGGCGTGGATGAGCAGTTCTTC | CASSKRGGVDEQFF
TRBJ2-7 | TRBD2 | - | 16 | TRBV7-2 | TGTGCCAGCAGCACCACCCGGACTAGCGCCTCCTACGAGCAGTACTTC | CASSTTRTSASYEQYF
TRBJ1-5 | - | - | 15 | TRBV5-6 | TGTGCCAGCAGCGCCGGGGTCCCGAGCAATCAGCCCCAGCATTTT | CASSAGVPSNQPQHF